Here is one T cell receptor (beta chain) with its context. Its target is unknown. The data are from a study of T cell clones after liver transplantation. Study-wide points: Circulating graft-donor-reactive CD4 TCRbeta sequences fell significantly post-transplant in 5 of 8 subjects. Compared with third party-reactive sequences, donor-reactive ones declined more, independent of withdrawal success.

The repertoire was sequenced with immunoSEQ multiplex PCR; TCRdb's copy has only in-frame clones and lacks some. There are 95,000 to 130,000 clones in the sample; approximately 90% occur only once, and 0.75% to 0.85% lies in the top ten. Germline V lookup: CDR1 LNHNV, CDR2 YYDKDF (reference sequence). V lost 5 bases to trimming and J lost 1 base, with 9 bases between them. CDR3 length: 15 amino acids. The chain uses TRBV15 and TRBJ2-6; D possibly uses TRBD1 or TRBD2 (6 bases each). The sample was CD4+ T cells from blood, taken 12 months after liver transplant. The TCR comes from a human patient who received a liver transplant. A share of the T cells may be of graft donor origin. CDR3 sequence reads: CATSPGASGANVLTF. CDR3 DNA sequence: TGTGCCACCAGCCCGGGGGCGTCTGGGGCCAACGTCCTGACTTTC.